The clone carrying this T cell receptor (beta chain) was detected only a few times. As yet, its antigen is unknown. These data are taken from a study of T cell repertoires in cytomegalovirus infection. Study in general: Public TCR beta signatures were indicative of both CMV infection and a matching HLA type.

TCRdb itself ran the reads through MiXCR, one entry per CDR3 protein. The data show 46,000 or so distinct CDR3 sequences, with 20% to 25% seen just once and approximately 18% held by the top ten. Study-level results: Totalled public TCR beta family frequency picked out people who carried CMV plus the relevant HLA. In two of eight donors, the top clonotype was HLA-C-restricted CMV-specific.

The germline V gene encodes CDR1 LGHDT and CDR2 YNNKEL (reference sequence). Trimming cost V 2 bases and J 0 bases; bases outside gene matches: 1. The CDR3 is 14 amino acids. Sequences were obtained from PBMCs, sequenced either directly or after in vitro stimulation (not recorded which). This chain joins TRBV3-1 and TRBJ2-7; 7 bases align to TRBD2. This clonotype originated in a human donor in good health (CMV status not recorded). Some clones in this sample may be carry-over from other donors' samples. For the CDR3, the DNA is TGTGCCAGCAGCCAAAGCGGGACCTCCTACGAGCAGTACTTC. It codes for CASSQSGTSYEQYF.